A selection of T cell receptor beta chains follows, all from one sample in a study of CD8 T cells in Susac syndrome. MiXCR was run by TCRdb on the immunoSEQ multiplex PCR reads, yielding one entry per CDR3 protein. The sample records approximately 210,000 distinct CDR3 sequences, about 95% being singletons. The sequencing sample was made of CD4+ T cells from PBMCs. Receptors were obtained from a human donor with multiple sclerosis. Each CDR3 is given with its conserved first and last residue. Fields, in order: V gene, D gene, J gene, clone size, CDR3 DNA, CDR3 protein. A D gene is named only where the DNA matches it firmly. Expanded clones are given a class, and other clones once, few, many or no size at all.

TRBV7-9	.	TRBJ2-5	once	TGTGCCAGCAGCTCGGGGGCAGAGACCCAGTACTTC	CASSSGAETQYF
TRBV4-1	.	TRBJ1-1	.	TGCGCCAGCAGCCAAGAATGGTCGAGAAACACTGAAGCTTTCTTT	CASSQEWSRNTEAFF
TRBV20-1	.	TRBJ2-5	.	TGCAGTGCTAGCCGCATGGGCGGGCAAGAGACCCAGTACTTC	CSASRMGGQETQYF
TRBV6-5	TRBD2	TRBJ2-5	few	TGTGCCAGCAGGCCTAGCGGCCAAGAGACCCAGTACTTC	CASRPSGQETQYF
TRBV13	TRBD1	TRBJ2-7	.	TGTGCCAGCAGCCAAGGGACAGGGCTCTCCTACGAGCAGTACTTC	CASSQGTGLSYEQYF
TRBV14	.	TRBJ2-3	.	TGTGCCAGCAGCCAAGTATCGGGCCGCGCCCGGAATACGCAGTATTTT	CASSQVSGRARNTQYF
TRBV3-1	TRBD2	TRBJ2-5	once	TGTGCCAGCACCCTCCGACTAGCGGGAGTTAAAGAGACCCAGTACTTC	CASTLRLAGVKETQYF
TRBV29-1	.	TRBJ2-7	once	TGCAGCGTTGAGACTCGAACTGACCCGTACGAGCAGTACTTC	CSVETRTDPYEQYF
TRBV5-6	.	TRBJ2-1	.	TGTGCCAGCAGCTTAGGTGGGTTTACCTACAATGAGCAGTTCTTC	CASSLGGFTYNEQFF
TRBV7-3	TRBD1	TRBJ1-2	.	TGTGCCAGCAGCTTGGACAGGGGGTTCGGCTACACCTTC	CASSLDRGFGYTF
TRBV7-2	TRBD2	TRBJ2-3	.	TGTGCCAGCAGCCTTTGGACTAGCGGCACAGATACGCAGTATTTT	CASSLWTSGTDTQYF
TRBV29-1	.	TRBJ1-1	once	TGCAGCGTGGGCAGGGACATGAACACTGAAGCTTTCTTT	CSVGRDMNTEAFF
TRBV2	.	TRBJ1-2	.	TGTGCCAGCAGTGAGCGGGGGTCTTATGGCTACACCTTC	CASSERGSYGYTF
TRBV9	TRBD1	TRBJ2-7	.	TGTGCCAGCAGCCTCTCCTCCGGGACAGCTCACTCCTACGAGCAGTACTTC	CASSLSSGTAHSYEQYF
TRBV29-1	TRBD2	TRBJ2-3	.	TGCAGCGTGGGAAAACTAGCGGGGAGATCAGATACGCAGTATTTT	CSVGKLAGRSDTQYF
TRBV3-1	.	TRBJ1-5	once	TGTGCCAGCAGCCAGAGCCGACAGCAGCCCCAGCATTTT	CASSQSRQQPQHF
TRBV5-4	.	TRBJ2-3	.	TGTGCCAGCAGCTTCCGGGACACAGATACGCAGTATTTT	CASSFRDTDTQYF
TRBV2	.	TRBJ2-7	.	TGTGCCAGCAGTGAAGAGTACGAGCAGTACTTC	CASSEEYEQYF
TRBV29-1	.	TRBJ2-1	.	TGCAGCGTTGATGGTCAAAACAATGAGCAGTTCTTC	CSVDGQNNEQFF
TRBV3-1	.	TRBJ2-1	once	TGTGCCAGCAGCCAAGATAGGCAGGGGCGGTTAAATGAGCAGTTCTTC	CASSQDRQGRLNEQFF
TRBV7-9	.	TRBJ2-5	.	TGTGCCAGCAGTCTAACAGGCCGGCAAGAGACCCAGTACTTC	CASSLTGRQETQYF
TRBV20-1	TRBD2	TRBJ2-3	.	TGCAGTGCTACCTCAGCGGGAGGGCCCCGAGATACGCAGTATTTT	CSATSAGGPRDTQYF
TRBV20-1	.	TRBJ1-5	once	TGCAGTGCTAGAGCCGGGACAAATAGCAATCAGCCCCAGCATTTT	CSARAGTNSNQPQHF
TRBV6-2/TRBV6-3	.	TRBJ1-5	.	TGTGCCAGCAGTCAGCAGGGGCCACGGAGTCATCAGCCCCAGCATTTT	CASSQQGPRSHQPQHF
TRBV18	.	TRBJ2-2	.	TGTGCCAGCTCACCAGGCCAGGAGCTGTTTTTT	CASSPGQELFF
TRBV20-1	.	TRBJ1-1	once	TGCAGTGCTAGAGAAAGCGTAGGAGGGAACACTGAAGCTTTCTTT	CSARESVGGNTEAFF
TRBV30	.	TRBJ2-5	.	TGTGCCTGGAGCGCAATGCAAGAGACCCAGTACTTC	CAWSAMQETQYF
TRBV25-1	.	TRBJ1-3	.	TGTGCCAGCAGTGTTTCTGGAAACACCATATATTTT	CASSVSGNTIYF